This T cell receptor (beta chain) came from a study of blood T cell repertoires in COVID-19. Study information: The samples span acute and convalescent COVID-19 from the United States, Italy and Spain. T cells, B-cell-depleted T cells, or PBMCs provided the cDNA or gDNA that served as material.

This CDR3 has 16 residues. V gave up 3 bases and J gave up 4 bases; unmatched junction bases: 11. CDR1 and CDR2 (germline): LNHDA, SQIVND (reference sequence). Original processing notes: Amplified reference gene primers provided the basis for estimating nucleated cell counts. Clones were sequenced by immunoSEQ multiplex PCR, and TCRdb holds only the in-frame ones, with some missing. V and J calls and clone size come straight from that table; D and trimming were deduced from the DNA. The sample lists around 70,000 clones, around 82% occurring once. The chain recombines TRBV19 with TRBJ1-2, with 7 bases identical to TRBD1. This TCR was recovered from a man aged 55 to 69 with acute or convalescent COVID-19. Source material: peripheral blood. Here the CDR3 reads CASSIGRSQGGYGYTF. CDR3 nucleotide sequence: TGTGCCAGTAGTATTGGTCGGTCGCAGGGGGGCTATGGCTACACCTTC.